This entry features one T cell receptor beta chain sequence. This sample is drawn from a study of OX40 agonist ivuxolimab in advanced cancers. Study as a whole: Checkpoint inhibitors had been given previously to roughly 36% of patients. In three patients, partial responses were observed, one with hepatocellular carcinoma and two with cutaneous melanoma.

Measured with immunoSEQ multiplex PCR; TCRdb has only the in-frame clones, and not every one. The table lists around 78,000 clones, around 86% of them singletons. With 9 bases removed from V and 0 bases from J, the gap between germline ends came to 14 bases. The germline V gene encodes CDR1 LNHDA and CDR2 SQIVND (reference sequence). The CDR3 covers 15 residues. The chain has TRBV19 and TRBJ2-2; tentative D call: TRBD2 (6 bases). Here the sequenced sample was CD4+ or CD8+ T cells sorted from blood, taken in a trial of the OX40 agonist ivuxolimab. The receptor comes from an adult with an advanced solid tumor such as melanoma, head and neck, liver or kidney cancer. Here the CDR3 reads CASRNGDSNTGELFF. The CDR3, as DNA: TGTGCCAGCCGGAACGGGGACTCGAACACCGGGGAGCTGTTTTTT.